This T cell receptor (beta chain) comes out of a study of lymphopenia after photon versus proton radiotherapy. Concerning this clone itself: Its matching antigen is unknown.

The V gene end was trimmed by 4 bases and the J gene end by 7 bases; junction bases not matched to a gene: 16. The germline gives CDR1 SGHTA, CDR2 FQGNSA. The CDR3 runs 16 residues. Only in-frame clones appear in the TCRdb table, and some are missing; sequencing was by immunoSEQ multiplex PCR. The sample yields around 30,000 clones, about nine tenths seen once. Findings of the study overall: Proton therapy kept repertoires fairly stable, unlike photons, which gained effector/memory cells.

Source: peripheral blood, taken from a patient treated with photon-based radiotherapy. The clonotype comes from a woman between 45 and 65 years old with pancreatic cancer. The chain has TRBV7-2 and TRBJ2-7, with 7 bases lining up with TRBD2. DNA of the CDR3: TGTGCCAGCAGCTCCAACCACCGCGGGAGACCGGGGGAGCAGTACTTC. This encodes CASSSNHRGRPGEQYF.